This entry lists 9 T cell receptor beta chains sequenced from one sample in a study of blood T cells in healthy people across ages. Sample-barcoded 5' priming and a J-beta primer mix drove a second PCR of 7 to 11 cycles. One entry per CDR3 protein, called by TCRdb with MiXCR from the 5' RACE reads. The table records 1.5 million or so distinct CDR3 sequences, less than 45% of them present only once. The sample taken for sequencing was blood. The receptors come from a woman under 30 in good health.

This sequence joins TRBV2 and TRBJ2-7; the match to TRBD1 covers 8 bases. The CDR3 has 15 amino acids. The V gene's germline CDR1 is SNHLY and CDR2 FYNNEI. J gave up 2 bases and V 6 bases, and 9 bases lay outside the gene matches. CDR3: CASRDGTGPPYEQYF. The CDR3 DNA reads TGTGCCAGCAGAGACGGGACAGGTCCCCCCTACGAGCAGTACTTC.

The chain carries TRBV9 and TRBJ1-3, with D tentatively TRBD1 (6 bases). Germline CDR1 and CDR2: SGDLS and YYNGEE. The V end was cut by 3 bases, the J end by 3 bases, with 13 bases between. This CDR3 has 15 residues. The CDR3 nucleotides are TGTGCCAGCAGCGGGATACAGGGAGGTGGAAACACCATATATTTT. It translates to CASSGIQGGGNTIYF. Variable domain in full (rest from reference TRBV9 and TRBJ1-3): DSGVTQTPKHLITATGQRVTLRCSPRSGDLSVYWYQQSLDQGLQFLIQYYNGEERAKGNILERFSAQQFPDLHSELNLSSLELGDSALYFCASSGIQGGGNTIYFGEGSWLTVV.

This clonotype was detected only a few times. The rearrangement joins TRBV4-1 to TRBJ1-2; D gene ambiguous. There are 15 residues in the CDR3. Germline-derived CDR1 and CDR2 are MGHRA and YSYEKL. With 0 bases removed from V and 4 bases from J, the gap between germline ends came to 12 bases. CDR3 DNA sequence: TGCGCCAGCAGCCAAGATCTGGTCGCCGGCTATGGCTACACCTTC. It yields the protein CASSQDLVAGYGYTF.

This clonotype was counted a few times. V gene TRBV7-9 combines with J gene TRBJ1-2, with D possibly TRBD1 on 6 matching bases. Germline V gene data show CDR1 as SEHNR and CDR2 as FQNEAQ (reference sequence). This CDR3 has 15 amino acids. Trimming removed 4 bases at V and 0 bases at J, with 12 bases between. The CDR3: CASSSQTGPNYGYTF. The CDR3 DNA sequence: TGTGCCAGCAGCTCCCAGACAGGCCCTAACTATGGCTACACCTTC.

This rearrangement joins TRBV6-1 to TRBJ1-4; D call uncertain. The germline V gene encodes CDR1 MNHNS and CDR2 SASEGT. The V and J ends lost 5 bases and 8 bases respectively, with 12 bases between them. This CDR3 contains 13 residues. The CDR3 region is CASSIGWEEKLFF. Here the CDR3 DNA reads TGTGCCAGCAGTATCGGGTGGGAGGAAAAACTGTTTTTT.

The CDR3 reads CASSMGGGSEQYF. The CDR3 DNA reads as TGTGCCAGCAGTATGGGGGGGGGCTCCGAGCAGTACTTC. The V gene is TRBV27, the J gene TRBJ2-7; a weak D match, TRBD2 (7 bases). V was cut by 5 bases and J by 6 bases, with 14 bases left in between. There are 13 residues in the CDR3. Looked up from germline, CDR1 is MNHEY and CDR2 is SMNVEV (reference sequence).

V is TRBV4-3 and J is TRBJ2-1; D possibly uses TRBD1 or TRBD2 (6 bases each). This CDR3 has 16 amino acids. Germline-derived CDR1 and CDR2 are LGHNA and YSLEER. Trimming left V 0 bases short and J 5 bases short, with 14 bases between. CDR3 bases: TGCGCCAGCAGCCAAGATACTGGAGGGGGTGACAATGAGCAGTTCTTC. Encoded protein: CASSQDTGGGDNEQFF.

The rearrangement links TRBV7-2 to TRBJ2-1, with D possibly called TRBD1 or TRBD2 (6 bases each). The CDR3 sequence is 16 residues long. The germline V and J ends were trimmed by 5 bases and 3 bases, with 17 bases remaining between them. Looked up from germline, CDR1 is SGHTA and CDR2 is FQGNSA. The CDR3 here is CASSPFSGGGYNEQFF. The CDR3 DNA sequence: TGTGCCAGCAGCCCATTTAGCGGAGGGGGCTACAATGAGCAGTTCTTC.

V and J are TRBV9 and TRBJ2-1; TRBD2 aligns across 9 bases. V lost 6 bases and J lost 2; bases outside the gene matches: 18. The CDR3 consists of 19 residues. CDR1 and CDR2 from the germline V gene are SGDLS and YYNGEE. The CDR3 sequence is CASTESSGTLFYAYNEQFF. CDR3 bases: TGTGCCAGCACCGAATCTAGCGGGACGCTCTTCTACGCCTACAATGAGCAGTTCTTC. Using reference TRBV9 and TRBJ2-1 for the parts outside the CDR3, the full variable domain is DSGVTQTPKHLITATGQRVTLRCSPRSGDLSVYWYQQSLDQGLQFLIQYYNGEERAKGNILERFSAQQFPDLHSELNLSSLELGDSALYFCASTESSGTLFYAYNEQFFGPGTRLTVL.